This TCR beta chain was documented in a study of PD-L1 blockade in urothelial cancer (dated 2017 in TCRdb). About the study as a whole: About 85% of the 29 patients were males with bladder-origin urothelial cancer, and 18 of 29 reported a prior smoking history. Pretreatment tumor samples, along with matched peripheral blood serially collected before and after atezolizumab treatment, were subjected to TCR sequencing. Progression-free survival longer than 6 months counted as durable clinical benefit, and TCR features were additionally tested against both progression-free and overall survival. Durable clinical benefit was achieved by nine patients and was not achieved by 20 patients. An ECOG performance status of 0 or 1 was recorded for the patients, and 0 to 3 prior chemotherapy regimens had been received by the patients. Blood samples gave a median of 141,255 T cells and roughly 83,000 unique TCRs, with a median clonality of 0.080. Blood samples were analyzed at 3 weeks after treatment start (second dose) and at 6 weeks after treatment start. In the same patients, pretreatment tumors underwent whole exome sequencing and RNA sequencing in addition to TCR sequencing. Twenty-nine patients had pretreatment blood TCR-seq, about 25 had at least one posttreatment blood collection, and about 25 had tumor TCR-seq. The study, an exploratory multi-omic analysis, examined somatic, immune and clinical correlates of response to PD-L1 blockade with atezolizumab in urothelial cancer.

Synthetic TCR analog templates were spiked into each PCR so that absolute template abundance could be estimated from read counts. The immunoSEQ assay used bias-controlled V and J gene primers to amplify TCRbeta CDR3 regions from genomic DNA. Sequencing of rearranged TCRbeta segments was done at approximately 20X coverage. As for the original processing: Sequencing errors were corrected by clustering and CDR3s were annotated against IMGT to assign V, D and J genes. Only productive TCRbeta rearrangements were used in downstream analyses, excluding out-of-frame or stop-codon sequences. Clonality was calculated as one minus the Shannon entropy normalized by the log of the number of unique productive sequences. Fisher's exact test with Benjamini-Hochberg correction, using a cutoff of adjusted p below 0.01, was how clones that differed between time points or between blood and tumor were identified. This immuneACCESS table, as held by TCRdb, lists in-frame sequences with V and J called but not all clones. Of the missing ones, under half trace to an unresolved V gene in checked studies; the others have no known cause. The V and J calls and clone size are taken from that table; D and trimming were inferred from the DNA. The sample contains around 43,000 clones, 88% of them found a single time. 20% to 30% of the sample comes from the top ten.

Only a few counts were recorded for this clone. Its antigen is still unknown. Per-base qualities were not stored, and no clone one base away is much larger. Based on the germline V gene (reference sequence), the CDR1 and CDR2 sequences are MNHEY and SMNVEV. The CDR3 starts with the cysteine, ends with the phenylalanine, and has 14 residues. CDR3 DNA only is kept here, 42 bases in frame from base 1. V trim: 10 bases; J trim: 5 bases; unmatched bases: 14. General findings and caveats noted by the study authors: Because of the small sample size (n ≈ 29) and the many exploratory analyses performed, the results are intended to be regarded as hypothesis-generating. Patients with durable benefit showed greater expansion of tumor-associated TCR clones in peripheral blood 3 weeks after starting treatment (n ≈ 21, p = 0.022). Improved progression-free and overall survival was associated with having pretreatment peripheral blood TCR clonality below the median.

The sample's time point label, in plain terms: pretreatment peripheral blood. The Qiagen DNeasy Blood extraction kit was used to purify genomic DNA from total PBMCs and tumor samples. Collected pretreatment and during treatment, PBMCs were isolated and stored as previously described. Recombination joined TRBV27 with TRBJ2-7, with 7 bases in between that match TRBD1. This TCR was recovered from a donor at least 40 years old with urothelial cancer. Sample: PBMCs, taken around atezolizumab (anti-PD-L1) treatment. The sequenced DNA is TGTGCCACCAAAACCGGGACAGCTCTCGACGAGCAGTACTTC. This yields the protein CATKTGTALDEQYF.